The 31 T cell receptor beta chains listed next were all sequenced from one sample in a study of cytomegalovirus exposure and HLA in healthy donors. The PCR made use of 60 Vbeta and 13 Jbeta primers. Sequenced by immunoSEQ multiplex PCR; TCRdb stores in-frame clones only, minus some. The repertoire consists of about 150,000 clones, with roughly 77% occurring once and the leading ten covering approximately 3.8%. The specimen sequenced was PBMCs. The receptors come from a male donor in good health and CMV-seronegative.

In DNA form, the CDR3 reads TGTGCCATCAGTGAGACCGGACAGGGGGAGACCCAGTACTTC. It codes for CAISETGQGETQYF. The rearrangement joins TRBV10-3 to TRBJ2-5, with 9 bases lining up with TRBD1. With 2 bases clipped from V and 5 bases from J, the junction kept 3 bases outside the gene matches. The length of the CDR3 is 14 residues. Per the germline V gene, CDR1 is ENHRY and CDR2 is SYGVKD.

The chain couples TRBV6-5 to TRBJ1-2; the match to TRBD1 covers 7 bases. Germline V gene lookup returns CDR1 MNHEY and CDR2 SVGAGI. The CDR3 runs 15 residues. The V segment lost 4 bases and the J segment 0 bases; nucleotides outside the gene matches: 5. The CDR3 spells CASSFSGTANYGYTF. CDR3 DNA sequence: TGTGCCAGCAGTTTCTCCGGGACAGCTAACTATGGCTACACCTTC.

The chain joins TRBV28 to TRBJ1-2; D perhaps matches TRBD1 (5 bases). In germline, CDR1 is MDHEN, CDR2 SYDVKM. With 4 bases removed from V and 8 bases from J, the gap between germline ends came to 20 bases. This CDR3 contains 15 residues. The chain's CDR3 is CASSSIGTQFLGYTF. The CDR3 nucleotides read TGTGCCAGCAGTTCGATCGGGACTCAATTTTTGGGCTACACCTTC.

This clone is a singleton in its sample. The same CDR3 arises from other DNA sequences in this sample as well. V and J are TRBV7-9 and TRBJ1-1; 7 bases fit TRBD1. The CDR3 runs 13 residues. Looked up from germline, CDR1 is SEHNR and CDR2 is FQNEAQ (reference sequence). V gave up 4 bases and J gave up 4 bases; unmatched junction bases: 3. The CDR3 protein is CASSSQGGTEAFF. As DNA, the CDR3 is TGTGCCAGCAGCTCCCAGGGGGGCACTGAAGCTTTCTTT.

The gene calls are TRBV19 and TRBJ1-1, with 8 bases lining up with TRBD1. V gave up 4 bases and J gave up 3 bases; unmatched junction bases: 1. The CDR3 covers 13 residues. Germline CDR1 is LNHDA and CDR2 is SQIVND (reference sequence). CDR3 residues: CASSTGGYTEAFF. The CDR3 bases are TGTGCCAGTAGTACAGGGGGCTACACTGAAGCTTTCTTT.

The CDR3 sequence is CAISGQGYTYEQYF. The CDR3 DNA sequence: TGTGCCATCAGTGGTCAGGGTTATACCTACGAGCAGTACTTC. The chain is built from TRBV10-3 and TRBJ2-7, with D tentatively TRBD1 (5 bases). Trimming shortened V by 4 bases and J by 2 bases, and 12 bases separated the two germline ends. The CDR3 contains 14 residues. Germline V gene data show CDR1 as ENHRY and CDR2 as SYGVKD.

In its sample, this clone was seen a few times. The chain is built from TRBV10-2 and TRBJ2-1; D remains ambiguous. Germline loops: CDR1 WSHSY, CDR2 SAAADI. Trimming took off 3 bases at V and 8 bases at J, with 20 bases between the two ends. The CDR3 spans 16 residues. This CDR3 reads CASSDPRNPRVYEQFF. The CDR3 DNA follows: TGCGCCAGCAGTGACCCCCGAAACCCCCGGGTATATGAGCAGTTCTTC.

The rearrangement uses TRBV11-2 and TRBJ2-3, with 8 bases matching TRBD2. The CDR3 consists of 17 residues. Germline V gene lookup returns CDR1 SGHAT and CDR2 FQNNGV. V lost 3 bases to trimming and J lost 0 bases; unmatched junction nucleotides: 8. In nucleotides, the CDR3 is TGTGCCAGCAGCTTCTATTTAGCGGGGACTAGCACAGATACGCAGTATTTT. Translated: CASSFYLAGTSTDTQYF.

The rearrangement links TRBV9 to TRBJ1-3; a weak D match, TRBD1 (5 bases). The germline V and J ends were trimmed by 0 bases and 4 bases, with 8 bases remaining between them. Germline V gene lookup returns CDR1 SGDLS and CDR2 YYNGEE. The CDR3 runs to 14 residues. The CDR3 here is CASSVGGEGNTIYF. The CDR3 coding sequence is TGTGCCAGCAGCGTAGGGGGCGAGGGAAACACCATATATTTT.

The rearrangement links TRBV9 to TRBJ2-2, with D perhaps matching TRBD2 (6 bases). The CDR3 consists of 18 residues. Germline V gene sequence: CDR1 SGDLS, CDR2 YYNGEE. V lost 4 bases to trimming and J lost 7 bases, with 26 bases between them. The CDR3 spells CASSPRAPGGAPLGELFF. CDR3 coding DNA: TGTGCCAGCAGCCCCCGGGCACCCGGGGGAGCGCCTCTCGGGGAGCTGTTTTTT.

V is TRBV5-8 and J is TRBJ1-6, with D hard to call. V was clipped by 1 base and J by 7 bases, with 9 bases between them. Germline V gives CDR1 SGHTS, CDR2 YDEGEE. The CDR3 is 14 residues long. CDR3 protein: CASSLWSVNSPLHF. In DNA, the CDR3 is TGTGCCAGCAGCTTGTGGAGCGTCAATTCACCCCTCCACTTT.

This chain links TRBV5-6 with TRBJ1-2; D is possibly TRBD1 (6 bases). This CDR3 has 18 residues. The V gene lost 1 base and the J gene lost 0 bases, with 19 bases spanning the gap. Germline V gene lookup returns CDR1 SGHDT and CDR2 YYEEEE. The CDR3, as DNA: TGTGCCAGCAGCTTGAGAGGGGGGGCAAATGCCGCTAACTATGGCTACACCTTC. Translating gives CASSLRGGANAANYGYTF. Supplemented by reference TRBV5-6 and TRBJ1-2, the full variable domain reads DAGVTQSPTHLIKTRGQQVTLRCSPKSGHDTVSWYQQALGQGPQFIFQYYEEEERQRGNFPDRFSGHQFPNYSSELNVNALLLGDSALYLCASSLRGGANAANYGYTFGSGTRLTVV.

CDR3 nucleotide sequence: TGCGCCAGCAGCTTCTACGGGGGGGACGAGCAGTACTTC. It yields the protein CASSFYGGDEQYF. V and J are TRBV5-1 and TRBJ2-7, with 8 bases fitting TRBD2. CDR3 length equals 13 residues. J gave up 5 bases and V 2 bases, and 3 bases lay outside the gene matches. Germline CDR1 SGHRS, CDR2 YFSETQ.

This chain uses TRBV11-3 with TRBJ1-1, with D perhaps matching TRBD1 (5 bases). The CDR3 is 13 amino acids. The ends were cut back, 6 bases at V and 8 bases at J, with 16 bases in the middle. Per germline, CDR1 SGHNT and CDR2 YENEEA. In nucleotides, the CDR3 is TGTGCCAGCAGTTCGGGACTCTCATCGGAAGCTTTCTTT. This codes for CASSSGLSSEAFF.

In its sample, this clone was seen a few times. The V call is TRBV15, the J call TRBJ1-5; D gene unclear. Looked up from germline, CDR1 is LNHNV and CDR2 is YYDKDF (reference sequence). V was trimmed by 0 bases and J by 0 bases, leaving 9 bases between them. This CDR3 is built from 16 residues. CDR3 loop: CATSREFSYSNQPQHF. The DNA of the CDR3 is TGTGCCACCAGCAGAGAATTCAGTTATAGCAATCAGCCCCAGCATTTT. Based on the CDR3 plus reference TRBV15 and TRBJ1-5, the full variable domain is DAMVIQNPRYQVTQFGKPVTLSCSQTLNHNVMYWYQQKSSQAPKLLFHYYDKDFNNEADTPDNFQSRRPNTSFCFLDIRSPGLGDTAMYLCATSREFSYSNQPQHFGDGTRLSIL.

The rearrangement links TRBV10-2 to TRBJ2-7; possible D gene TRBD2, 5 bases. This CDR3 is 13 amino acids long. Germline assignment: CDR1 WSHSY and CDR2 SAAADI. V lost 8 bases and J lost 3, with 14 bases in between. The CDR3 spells CASGGLRSYEQYF. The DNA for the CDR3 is TGCGCCAGCGGAGGTCTAAGAAGCTACGAGCAGTACTTC.

The CDR3 DNA sequence: TGTGCCAGCAGCAGATGGAGTGGCCTGTCCCAAGAGACCCAGTACTTC. Translation: CASSRWSGLSQETQYF. V usage is TRBV9 and J usage is TRBJ2-5; D not certain. Germline assignment: CDR1 SGDLS and CDR2 YYNGEE. Trimming removed 4 bases from V and 1 base from J, with 17 bases in between. The CDR3 spans 16 residues.

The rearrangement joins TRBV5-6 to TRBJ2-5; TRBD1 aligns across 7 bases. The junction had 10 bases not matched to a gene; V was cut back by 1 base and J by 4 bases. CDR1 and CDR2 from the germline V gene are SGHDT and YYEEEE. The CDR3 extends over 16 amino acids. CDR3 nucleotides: TGTGCCAGCAGCTTGCCCCTACAGGGGCGAGGAGAGACCCAGTACTTC. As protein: CASSLPLQGRGETQYF.

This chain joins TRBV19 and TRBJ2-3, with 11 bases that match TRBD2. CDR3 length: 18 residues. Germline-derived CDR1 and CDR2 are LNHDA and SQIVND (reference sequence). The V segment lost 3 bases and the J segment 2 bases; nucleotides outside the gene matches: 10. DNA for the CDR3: TGTGCCAGTAGTATTGAGAGGACTAGCGGGCCCATCACAGATACGCAGTATTTT. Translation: CASSIERTSGPITDTQYF.

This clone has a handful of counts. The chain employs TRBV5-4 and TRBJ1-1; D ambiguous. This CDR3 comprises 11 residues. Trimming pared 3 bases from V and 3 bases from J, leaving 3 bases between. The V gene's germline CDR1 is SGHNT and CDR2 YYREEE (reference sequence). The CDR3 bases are TGTGCCAGCAGCTCATACACTGAAGCTTTCTTT. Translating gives CASSSYTEAFF.

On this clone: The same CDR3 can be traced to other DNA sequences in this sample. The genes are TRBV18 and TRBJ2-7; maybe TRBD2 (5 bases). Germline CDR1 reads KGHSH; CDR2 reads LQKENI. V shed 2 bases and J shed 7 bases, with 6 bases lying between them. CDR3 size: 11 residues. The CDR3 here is CASSPGGEQYF. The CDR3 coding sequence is TGTGCCAGCTCACCAGGAGGAGAGCAGTACTTC. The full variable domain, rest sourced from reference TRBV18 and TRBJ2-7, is NAGVMQNPRHLVRRRGQEARLRCSPMKGHSHVYWYRQLPEEGLKFMVYLQKENIIDESGMPKERFSAEFPKEGPSILRIQQVVRGDSAAYFCASSPGGEQYFGPGTRLTVT.

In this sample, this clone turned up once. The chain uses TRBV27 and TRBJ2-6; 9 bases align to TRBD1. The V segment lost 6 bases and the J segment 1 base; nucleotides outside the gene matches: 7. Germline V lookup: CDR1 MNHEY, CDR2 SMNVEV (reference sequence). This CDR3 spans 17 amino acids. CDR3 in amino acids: CASSPDRGKSGANVLTF. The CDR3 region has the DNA TGTGCCAGCAGCCCGGACAGGGGAAAGTCTGGGGCCAACGTCCTGACTTTC. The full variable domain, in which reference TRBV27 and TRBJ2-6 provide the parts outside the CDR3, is EAQVTQNPRYLITVTGKKLTVTCSQNMNHEYMSWYRQDPGLGLRQIYYSMNVEVTDKGDVPEGYKVSRKEKRNFPLILESPSPNQTSLYFCASSPDRGKSGANVLTFGAGSRLTVL.

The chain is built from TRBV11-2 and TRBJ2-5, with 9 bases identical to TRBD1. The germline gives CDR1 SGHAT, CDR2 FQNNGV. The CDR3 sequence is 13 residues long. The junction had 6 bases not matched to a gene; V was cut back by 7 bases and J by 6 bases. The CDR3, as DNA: TGTGCCAGCAAACAGGGGGCGGGGAAGACCCAGTACTTC. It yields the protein CASKQGAGKTQYF.

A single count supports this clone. This chain's CDR3 is CASSLGTTQYYGYTF. The CDR3 DNA is TGTGCCAGCAGCTTAGGGACAACTCAATACTATGGCTACACCTTC. The chain couples TRBV7-2 to TRBJ1-2; perhaps TRBD1 as D (5 bases). The CDR3 is made up of 15 amino acids. Germline values: CDR1 SGHTA, CDR2 FQGNSA. The ends were cut back, 1 base at V and 3 bases at J, with 12 bases in the middle. Full variable domain (outside the CDR3, taken from reference TRBV7-2 and TRBJ1-2): GAGVSQSPSNKVTEKGKDVELRCDPISGHTALYWYRQSLGQGLEFLIYFQGNSAPDKSGLPSDRFSAERTGGSVSTLTIQRTQQEDSAVYLCASSLGTTQYYGYTFGSGTRLTVV.

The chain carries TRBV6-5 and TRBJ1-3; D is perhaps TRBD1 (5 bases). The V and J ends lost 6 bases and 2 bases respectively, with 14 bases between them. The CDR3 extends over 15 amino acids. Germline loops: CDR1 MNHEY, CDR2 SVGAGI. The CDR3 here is CASRTIGVAGNTIYF. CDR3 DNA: TGTGCCAGCAGAACTATAGGGGTGGCTGGAAACACCATATATTTT.

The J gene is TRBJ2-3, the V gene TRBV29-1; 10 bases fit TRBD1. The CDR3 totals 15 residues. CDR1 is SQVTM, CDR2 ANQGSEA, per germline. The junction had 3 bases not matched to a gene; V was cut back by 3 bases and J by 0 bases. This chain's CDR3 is CSVDGTGDSTDTQYF. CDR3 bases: TGCAGCGTTGACGGGACAGGGGATAGCACAGATACGCAGTATTTT.

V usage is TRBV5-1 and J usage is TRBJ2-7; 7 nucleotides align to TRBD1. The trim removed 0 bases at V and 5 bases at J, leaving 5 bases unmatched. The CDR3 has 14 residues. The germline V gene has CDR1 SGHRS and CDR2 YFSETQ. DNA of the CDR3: TGCGCCAGCAGCTTGGGACAGGGCTTCCACGAGCAGTACTTC. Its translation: CASSLGQGFHEQYF.

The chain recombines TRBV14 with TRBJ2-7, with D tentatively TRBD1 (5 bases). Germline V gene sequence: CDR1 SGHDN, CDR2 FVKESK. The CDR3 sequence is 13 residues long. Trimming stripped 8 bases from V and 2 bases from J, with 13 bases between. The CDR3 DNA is TGTGCCAGCGCGACAGAAAACCCCTACGAGCAGTACTTC. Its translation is CASATENPYEQYF.

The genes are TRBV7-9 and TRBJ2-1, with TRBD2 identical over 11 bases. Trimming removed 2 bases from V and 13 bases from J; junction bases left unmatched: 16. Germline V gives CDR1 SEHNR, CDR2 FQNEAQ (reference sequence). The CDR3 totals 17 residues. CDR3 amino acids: CASSLPGDRGRLAGQFF. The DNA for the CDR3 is TGTGCCAGCAGCTTACCTGGAGACAGGGGAAGACTAGCGGGACAGTTCTTC.

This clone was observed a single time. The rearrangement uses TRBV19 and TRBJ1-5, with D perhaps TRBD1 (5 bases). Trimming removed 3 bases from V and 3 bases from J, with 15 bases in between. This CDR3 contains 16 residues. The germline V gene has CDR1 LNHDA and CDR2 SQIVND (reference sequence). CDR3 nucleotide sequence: TGTGCCAGTAGTATTGGGGACGGGAGGAACAATCAGCCCCAGCATTTT. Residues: CASSIGDGRNNQPQHF.

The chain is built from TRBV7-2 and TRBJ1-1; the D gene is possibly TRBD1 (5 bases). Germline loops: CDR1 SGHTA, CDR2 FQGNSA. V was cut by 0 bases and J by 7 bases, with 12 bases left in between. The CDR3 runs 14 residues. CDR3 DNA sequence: TGTGCCAGCAGCTTAGCGGGGAGGGGTAATGAAGCTTTCTTT. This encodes CASSLAGRGNEAFF.